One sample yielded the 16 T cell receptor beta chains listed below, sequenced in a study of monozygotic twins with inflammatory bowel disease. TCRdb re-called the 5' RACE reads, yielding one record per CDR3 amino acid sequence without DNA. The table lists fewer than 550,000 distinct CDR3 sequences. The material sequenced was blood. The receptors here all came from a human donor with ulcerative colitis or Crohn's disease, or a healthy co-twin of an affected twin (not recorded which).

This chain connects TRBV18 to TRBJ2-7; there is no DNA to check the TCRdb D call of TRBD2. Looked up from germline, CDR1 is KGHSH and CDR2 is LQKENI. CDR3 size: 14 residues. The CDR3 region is CASSPIAGGYEQYF.

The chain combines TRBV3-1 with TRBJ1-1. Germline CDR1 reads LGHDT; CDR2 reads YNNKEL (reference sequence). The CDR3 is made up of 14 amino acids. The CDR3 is CASSQRGVFTEAFF.

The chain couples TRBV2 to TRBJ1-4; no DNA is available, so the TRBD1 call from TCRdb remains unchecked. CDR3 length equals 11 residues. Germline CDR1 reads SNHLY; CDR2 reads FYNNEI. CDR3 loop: CASRGVEKLFF.

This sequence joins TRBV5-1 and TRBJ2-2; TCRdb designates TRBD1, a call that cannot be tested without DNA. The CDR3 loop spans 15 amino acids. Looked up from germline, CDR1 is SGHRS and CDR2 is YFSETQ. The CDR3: CASSFRTGNTGELFF.

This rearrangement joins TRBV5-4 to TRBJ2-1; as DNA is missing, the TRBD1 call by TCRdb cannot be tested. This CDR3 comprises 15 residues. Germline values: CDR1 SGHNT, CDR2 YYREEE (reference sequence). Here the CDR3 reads CASRGRGGSMDEQFF. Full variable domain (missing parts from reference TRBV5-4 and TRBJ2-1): ETGVTQSPTHLIKTRGQQVTLRCSSQSGHNTVSWYQQALGQGPQFIFQYYREEENGRGNFPPRFSGLQFPNYSSELNVNALELDDSALYLCASRGRGGSMDEQFFGPGTRLTVL.

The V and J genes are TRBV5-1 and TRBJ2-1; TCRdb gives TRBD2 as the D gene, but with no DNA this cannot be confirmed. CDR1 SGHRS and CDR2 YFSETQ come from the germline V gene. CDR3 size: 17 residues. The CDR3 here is CASSFGRTSDWRNEQFF.

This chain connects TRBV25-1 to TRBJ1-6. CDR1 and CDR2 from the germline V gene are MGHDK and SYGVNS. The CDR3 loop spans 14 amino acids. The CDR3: CASSHGVPNSPLHF. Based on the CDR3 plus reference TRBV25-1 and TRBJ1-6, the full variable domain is EADIYQTPRYLVIGTGKKITLECSQTMGHDKMYWYQQDPGMELHLIHYSYGVNSTEKGDLSSESTVSRIRTEHFPLTLESARPSHTSQYLCASSHGVPNSPLHFGNGTRLTVT.

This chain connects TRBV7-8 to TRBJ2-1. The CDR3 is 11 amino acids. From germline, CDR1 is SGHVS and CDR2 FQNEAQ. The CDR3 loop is CASSLVYDLFF.

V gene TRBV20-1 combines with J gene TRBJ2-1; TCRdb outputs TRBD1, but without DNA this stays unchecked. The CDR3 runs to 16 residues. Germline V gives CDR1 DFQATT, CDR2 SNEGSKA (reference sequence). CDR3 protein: CSARGGAGGSYNEQFF.

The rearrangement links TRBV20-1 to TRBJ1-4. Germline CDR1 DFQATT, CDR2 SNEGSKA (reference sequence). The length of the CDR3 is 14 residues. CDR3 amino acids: CSASEPTTNEKLFF.

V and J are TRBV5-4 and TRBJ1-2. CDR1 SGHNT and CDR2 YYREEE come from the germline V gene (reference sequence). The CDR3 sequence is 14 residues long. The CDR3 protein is CASSLGELYYGYTF.

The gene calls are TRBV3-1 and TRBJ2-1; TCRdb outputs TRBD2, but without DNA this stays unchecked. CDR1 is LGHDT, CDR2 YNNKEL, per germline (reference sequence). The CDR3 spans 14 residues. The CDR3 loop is CASSQTPKEDEQFF.

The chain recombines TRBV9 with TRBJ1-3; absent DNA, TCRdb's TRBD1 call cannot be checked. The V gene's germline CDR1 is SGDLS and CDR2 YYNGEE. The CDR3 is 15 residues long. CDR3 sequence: CASSLEGGSENTIYF.

The CDR3 here is CASSYDQLYYF. This chain links TRBV7-7 with TRBJ2-7. Germline CDR1 reads SSHAT; CDR2 reads FNYEAQ (reference sequence). This CDR3 contains 11 residues.

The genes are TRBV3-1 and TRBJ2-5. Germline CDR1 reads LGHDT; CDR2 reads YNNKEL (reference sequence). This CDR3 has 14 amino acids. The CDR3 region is CASSQDQLSWTQYF.

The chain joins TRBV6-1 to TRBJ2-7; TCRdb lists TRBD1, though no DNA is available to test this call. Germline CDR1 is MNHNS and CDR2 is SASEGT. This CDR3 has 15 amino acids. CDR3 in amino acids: CASRKWDRDGSEQYF.